This T cell receptor (beta chain) was identified during a study of type 1 regulatory T cells. Study-wide results and limits: Tr1 cells had a more restricted TCR repertoire than non-Tr1 cells.

Note on this clonotype: Its antigen is as yet unknown.

TCRdb fed the reads into MiXCR, producing one record per CDR3 protein. The table records more than 50,000 distinct CDR3 sequences, less than 70% of them present only once. The CDR3 has 15 amino acids. Trimming shortened V by 5 bases and J by 3 bases, and 15 bases separated the two germline ends. Source material: cultured non-Tr1 T cells, either the whole culture or a sorted T cell fraction (not recorded which). This TCR was recovered from a human donor in good health. The rearrangement links TRBV12-3 or TRBV12-4 to TRBJ2-3; tentative D call: TRBD1 (6 bases). CDR3 residues: CASSRTGDTTDTQYF. In DNA form, the CDR3 reads TGTGCCAGCAGTCGAACTGGGGACACTACAGATACGCAGTATTTT.